The 30 T cell receptor beta chains presented below share a single source sample, sequenced in a study of blood T cell repertoires in COVID-19. Profiled with immunoSEQ multiplex PCR; TCRdb holds only in-frame clones, not every one. There are over 55,000 clones in the sample; about 83% occur only once, and roughly 10% lies in the top ten. Sample: peripheral blood. The receptors were gathered from a man aged 50-59 years with COVID-19, enrolled during active disease.

The rearrangement uses TRBV5-1 and TRBJ2-3; D is undetermined. CDR1 is SGHRS and CDR2 is YFSETQ in the germline V gene. This CDR3 contains 15 residues. V dropped 0 bases and J dropped 3 bases, with 11 bases sitting between them. CDR3 sequence reads: CASSLENRSTDTQYF. Written as DNA, the CDR3 is TGCGCCAGCAGCTTGGAGAACAGATCGACAGATACGCAGTATTTT.

The CDR3 sequence: CASSSETSGYEQYF. In DNA, the CDR3 is TGTGCCAGCAGCTCAGAGACTAGCGGCTACGAGCAGTACTTC. V is TRBV7-6 and J is TRBJ2-7, with TRBD2 matching over 9 bases. V lost 4 bases and J lost 3; bases outside the gene matches: 4. In germline, CDR1 is SGHVS, CDR2 FNYEAQ. The CDR3 sequence is 14 residues long.

The CDR3 loop is CASSQSGTPAYNEQFF. The CDR3 DNA reads TGCGCCAGCAGTCAATCAGGGACTCCCGCCTACAATGAGCAGTTCTTC. V usage is TRBV23-1 and J usage is TRBJ2-1; TRBD2 might be the D (6 bases). TRBV23-1 is an ORF; its function is uncertain. This CDR3 comprises 16 residues. V was shortened by 0 bases and J by 2 bases, with 11 bases between the two germline ends.

The genes are TRBV15 and TRBJ2-3; D may be TRBD2 (7 bases). Trimming left V 3 bases short and J 1 base short, with 23 bases between. The CDR3 is 19 residues long. Germline V gene data show CDR1 as LNHNV and CDR2 as YYDKDF (reference sequence). The CDR3 is CATSSTSRGGRVGTDTQYF. CDR3 bases: TGTGCCACCAGCAGTACAAGCCGCGGGGGCAGGGTTGGCACAGATACGCAGTATTTT.

Ten or more counts support this clone. The rearrangement uses TRBV10-3 and TRBJ2-1, with D possibly being TRBD1 (6 bases). Germline assignment: CDR1 ENHRY and CDR2 SYGVKD. There are 14 residues in the CDR3. The ends were cut back, 7 bases at V and 6 bases at J, with 16 bases in the middle. For the CDR3, the DNA is TGTGCCATCAATGGGGGCCTGCAGGGCAATGAGCAGTTCTTC. The encoded protein is CAINGGLQGNEQFF.

The genes are TRBV6-1 and TRBJ2-7, with 8 bases matching TRBD1. J was trimmed by 5 bases and V by 2 bases; bases with no gene match: 5. The CDR3 is made up of 14 amino acids. Germline CDR1 is MNHNS and CDR2 is SASEGT. The CDR3 DNA reads as TGTGCCAGCAGTGAACCGACAGGGGTCGACGAGCAGTACTTC. Residues: CASSEPTGVDEQYF.

The V and J genes are TRBV10-3 and TRBJ2-5; no clear D. V was clipped by 8 bases and J by 2 bases, with 6 bases between them. CDR3 length: 11 amino acids. Germline-derived CDR1 and CDR2 are ENHRY and SYGVKD. As DNA, the CDR3 is TGTGCCATCGGCCAGCAAGAGACCCAGTACTTC. Its translation: CAIGQQETQYF.

This sequence joins TRBV28 and TRBJ2-7; maybe TRBD1 (6 bases). Trimming pared 7 bases from V and 3 bases from J, leaving 19 bases between. Per germline, CDR1 MDHEN and CDR2 SYDVKM. This CDR3 contains 15 residues. CDR3 protein: CASNPGPGQSYEQYF. In nucleotides, the CDR3 is TGTGCCAGCAACCCCGGCCCGGGACAAAGCTACGAGCAGTACTTC.

The chain recombines TRBV30 with TRBJ1-3; a weak D match, TRBD1 (5 bases). The V and J ends lost 1 base and 3 bases respectively, with 13 bases between them. The germline V gene encodes CDR1 GTSNPN and CDR2 SVGIG (reference sequence). This CDR3 has 15 amino acids. The chain's CDR3 is CAWSDRRAIGNTIYF. CDR3 DNA sequence: TGTGCCTGGAGTGACAGGAGGGCAATTGGAAACACCATATATTTT.

CDR3: CASTNLQGGGYTF. The CDR3 region has the DNA TGTGCCAGCACAAACCTTCAGGGGGGAGGCTACACCTTC. This chain joins TRBV3-1 (or the pseudogene TRBV3-2) and TRBJ1-2; 7 bases agree with TRBD1. Germline V CDR1 and CDR2: LGHDT, YNNKEL (reference sequence). V shed 7 bases, J shed 8 bases, and the junction held 10 bases outside the gene matches. This CDR3 contains 13 residues.

The gene calls are TRBV18 and TRBJ2-1; 8 bases are shared with TRBD1. Trimming removed 6 bases from V and 7 bases from J; junction bases left unmatched: 2. The CDR3 covers 12 residues. The germline V gene encodes CDR1 KGHSH and CDR2 LQKENI. CDR3 nucleotides: TGTGCCAGCTCCCGACAGGGGAATGAGCAGTTCTTC. Translated: CASSRQGNEQFF. Full variable domain (outside the CDR3, taken from reference TRBV18 and TRBJ2-1): NAGVMQNPRHLVRRRGQEARLRCSPMKGHSHVYWYRQLPEEGLKFMVYLQKENIIDESGMPKERFSAEFPKEGPSILRIQQVVRGDSAAYFCASSRQGNEQFFGPGTRLTVL.

CDR3 region: CASSSSAGGEQFF. The CDR3 DNA sequence: TGTGCCAGCAGCTCATCCGCAGGTGGTGAGCAGTTCTTC. V usage is TRBV5-4 and J usage is TRBJ2-1, with no clear D. V was trimmed by 3 bases and J by 9 bases, leaving 13 bases between them. CDR3 length: 13 amino acids. Germline V gene sequence: CDR1 SGHNT, CDR2 YYREEE (reference sequence).

The J gene is TRBJ2-7, the V gene TRBV6-5; maybe TRBD2 (6 bases). With 11 bases removed from V and 0 bases from J, the gap between germline ends came to 14 bases. The CDR3 length is 13 residues. Germline CDR1 MNHEY, CDR2 SVGAGI. The CDR3 DNA is TGTGCCTCCAAGAGGGACTTCTCCTACGAGCAGTACTTC. This sequence encodes CASKRDFSYEQYF.

J is TRBJ2-1 and V is TRBV5-6, with 7 bases that match TRBD2. The trim removed 3 bases at V and 12 bases at J, leaving 18 bases unmatched. Germline-derived CDR1 and CDR2 are SGHDT and YYEEEE. The CDR3 has 16 amino acids. This chain's CDR3 is CASSSTASVGGSGQFF. As DNA, the CDR3 is TGTGCCAGCAGCTCGACGGCGTCGGTGGGGGGGTCCGGGCAGTTCTTC.

This clone showed up just once. The chain uses TRBV5-5 and TRBJ1-3, with a tentative D call TRBD1 (5 bases). The germline V and J ends were trimmed by 0 bases and 2 bases, with 12 bases remaining between them. The CDR3 is made up of 16 amino acids. The germline CDR1 and CDR2 sequences are SGHKS and YYEKEE (reference sequence). The CDR3: CASSLGRGKTGNTIYF. The CDR3, as DNA: TGTGCCAGCAGCTTGGGGCGGGGGAAAACTGGAAACACCATATATTTT.

This rearrangement joins TRBV28 to TRBJ1-4; unclear D gene. V lost 1 base and J 5 bases, leaving 11 bases between the germline ends. The CDR3 extends over 15 amino acids. Germline V lookup: CDR1 MDHEN, CDR2 SYDVKM. The CDR3 reads CASSLSGPGNEKLFF. DNA for the CDR3: TGTGCCAGCAGTTTATCAGGACCGGGAAATGAAAAACTGTTTTTT.

The chain uses TRBV13 and TRBJ1-1; D call uncertain. Germline-derived CDR1 and CDR2 are PRHDT and FYEKMQ (reference sequence). The CDR3 is 15 amino acids. With 0 bases removed from V and 0 bases from J, the gap between germline ends came to 8 bases. Here the CDR3 reads CASSLGWQLNTEAFF. CDR3 DNA sequence: TGTGCCAGCAGCTTAGGTTGGCAGTTGAACACTGAAGCTTTCTTT.

The rearrangement links TRBV27 to TRBJ2-7; weak D call: TRBD2 (6 bases). V was cut by 4 bases and J by 0 bases, with 13 bases left in between. The CDR3 runs 15 residues. Germline assignment: CDR1 MNHEY and CDR2 SMNVEV (reference sequence). The CDR3 bases are TGTGCCAGCAGTTGGGGAGGACGGAGCTCCTACGAGCAGTACTTC. Translating gives CASSWGGRSSYEQYF.

V usage is TRBV27 and J usage is TRBJ1-5; perhaps TRBD1 as D (6 bases). Germline V gene data show CDR1 as MNHEY and CDR2 as SMNVEV (reference sequence). The CDR3 is 15 residues long. V was shortened by 0 bases and J by 3 bases, with 9 bases between the two germline ends. The CDR3 nucleotides are TGTGCCAGCAGTTTATCCTACAGGGACAATCAGCCCCAGCATTTT. Translating gives CASSLSYRDNQPQHF.

Only one count was recorded for this clone. The chain is built from TRBV6-1 and TRBJ1-5; 8 bases fit TRBD1. This CDR3 contains 17 residues. In germline, CDR1 is MNHNS, CDR2 SASEGT. Trimming cost V 2 bases and J 6 bases; bases outside gene matches: 12. The CDR3 is CASSEQAGGAVSQPQHF. The CDR3 bases are TGTGCCAGCAGTGAACAGGCAGGGGGCGCAGTAAGTCAGCCCCAGCATTTT.

This clone turned up a few times. This sequence joins TRBV3-1 (or the pseudogene TRBV3-2) and TRBJ1-1; D gene unclear. The CDR3 sequence is 15 residues long. V was shortened by 4 bases and J by 4 bases, with 16 bases between the two germline ends. Germline CDR1 is LGHDT and CDR2 is YNNKEL (reference sequence). The CDR3 here is CASSRRRVWSTEAFF. Here the CDR3 DNA reads TGTGCCAGCAGCCGCCGACGGGTCTGGAGCACTGAAGCTTTCTTT.

The chain recombines TRBV5-1 with TRBJ2-3; TRBD2 agrees at 8 bases. The junction had 6 bases not matched to a gene; V was cut back by 0 bases and J by 3 bases. Germline V gives CDR1 SGHRS, CDR2 YFSETQ. The CDR3 totals 16 residues. The CDR3 is CASSLEGGLVTDTQYF. In DNA form, the CDR3 reads TGCGCCAGCAGCTTGGAGGGGGGACTAGTAACAGATACGCAGTATTTT.

The chain links TRBV5-1 to TRBJ2-7; D remains unclear. The CDR3 loop spans 13 amino acids. In germline, CDR1 is SGHRS, CDR2 YFSETQ. V lost 1 base and J lost 2, with 7 bases in between. The CDR3 here is CASSLSTTYEQYF. CDR3 bases: TGCGCCAGCAGCTTGAGTACTACCTACGAGCAGTACTTC. Together with reference TRBV5-1 and TRBJ2-7, the CDR3 gives the full variable domain: KAGVTQTPRYLIKTRGQQVTLSCSPISGHRSVSWYQQTPGQGLQFLFEYFSETQRNKGNFPGRFSGRQFSNSRSEMNVSTLELGDSALYLCASSLSTTYEQYFGPGTRLTVT.

Only one count was recorded for this clone. The chain employs TRBV25-1 and TRBJ2-5; TRBD1 is a possible D gene (5 bases). The CDR3 runs 16 residues. CDR1 is MGHDK and CDR2 is SYGVNS in the germline V gene. The V end was cut by 2 bases, the J end by 2 bases, with 15 bases between. The CDR3, as DNA: TGTGCCAGCAGTGAACCCGCGACAGAATTTCAAGAGACCCAGTACTTC. As protein: CASSEPATEFQETQYF.

This chain connects TRBV5-1 to TRBJ1-1, with D perhaps matching TRBD1 (6 bases). Germline assignment: CDR1 SGHRS and CDR2 YFSETQ. The CDR3 covers 13 residues. V was shortened by 2 bases and J by 12 bases, with 17 bases between the two germline ends. The CDR3 sequence is CASSLQGQGGSFF. CDR3 sequence (DNA): TGCGCCAGCAGCTTACAGGGCCAAGGAGGTTCTTTCTTT.

The J gene is TRBJ2-7, the V gene TRBV14; D is undetermined. Germline V gives CDR1 SGHDN, CDR2 FVKESK. V was shortened by 0 bases and J by 2 bases, with 8 bases between the two germline ends. The length of the CDR3 is 14 residues. CDR3 sequence: CASSQENTPYEQYF. The CDR3 nucleotides are TGTGCCAGCAGCCAAGAGAACACCCCCTACGAGCAGTACTTC.

V usage is TRBV4-1 and J usage is TRBJ2-5; 9 bases fit TRBD2. The J segment lost 5 bases and the V segment lost 1 base, leaving 5 bases of the junction unmatched. Per the germline V gene, CDR1 is MGHRA and CDR2 is YSYEKL. This CDR3 is built from 15 residues. DNA of the CDR3: TGCGCCAGCAGCCAAGTTAGCGGGAGTGGGGAGACCCAGTACTTC. Translating gives CASSQVSGSGETQYF.

This chain uses TRBV15 with TRBJ1-5, with a tentative D call TRBD1 (5 bases). CDR3 length: 14 amino acids. Per germline, CDR1 LNHNV and CDR2 YYDKDF (reference sequence). The V gene lost 1 base and the J gene lost 4 bases, with 8 bases spanning the gap. The CDR3 DNA is TGTGCCACCAGCAGAGTTCAGGGAAATCAGCCCCAGCATTTT. Translated, it gives CATSRVQGNQPQHF.

The chain joins TRBV6-5 to TRBJ2-7, with D perhaps matching TRBD2 (6 bases). The CDR3 is 13 amino acids. V lost 6 bases and J lost 0, with 9 bases in between. CDR1 and CDR2 from the germline V gene are MNHEY and SVGAGI. CDR3 sequence: CASRGLISYEQYF. The CDR3 coding sequence is TGTGCCAGCAGGGGACTTATCTCCTACGAGCAGTACTTC.

V usage is TRBV28 and J usage is TRBJ1-1, with 11 positions matching TRBD1. The V segment lost 5 bases and the J segment 4 bases; nucleotides outside the gene matches: 9. The CDR3 sequence is 16 residues long. CDR1 and CDR2 (germline): MDHEN, SYDVKM. The CDR3 loop is CASSPLTGTGGTEAFF. DNA for the CDR3: TGTGCCAGCAGTCCACTCACCGGGACAGGGGGCACTGAAGCTTTCTTT.